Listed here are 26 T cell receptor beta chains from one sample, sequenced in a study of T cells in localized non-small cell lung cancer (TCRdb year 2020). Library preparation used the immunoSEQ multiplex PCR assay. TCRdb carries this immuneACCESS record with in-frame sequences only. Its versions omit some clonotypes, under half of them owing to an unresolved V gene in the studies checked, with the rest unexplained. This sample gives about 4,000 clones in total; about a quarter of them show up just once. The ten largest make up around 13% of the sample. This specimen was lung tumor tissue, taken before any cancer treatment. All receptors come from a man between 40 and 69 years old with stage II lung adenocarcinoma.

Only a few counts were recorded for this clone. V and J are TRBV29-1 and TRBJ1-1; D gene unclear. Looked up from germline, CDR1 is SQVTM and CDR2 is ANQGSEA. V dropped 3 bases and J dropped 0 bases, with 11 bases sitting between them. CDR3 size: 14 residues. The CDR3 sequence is CSVDLRVVNTEAFF. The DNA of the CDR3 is TGCAGCGTTGATTTAAGGGTGGTGAACACTGAAGCTTTCTTT.

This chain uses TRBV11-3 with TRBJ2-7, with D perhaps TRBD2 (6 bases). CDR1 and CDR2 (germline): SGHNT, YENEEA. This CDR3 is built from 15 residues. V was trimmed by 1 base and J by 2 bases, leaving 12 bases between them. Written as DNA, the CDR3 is TGTGCCAGCAGCTTAGTAGGACGGGAGCCCTACGAGCAGTACTTC. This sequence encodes CASSLVGREPYEQYF. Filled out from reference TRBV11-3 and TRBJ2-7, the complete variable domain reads EAGVVQSPRYKIIEKKQPVAFWCNPISGHNTLYWYLQNLGQGPELLIRYENEEAVDDSQLPKDRFSAERLKGVDSTLKIQPAELGDSAVYLCASSLVGREPYEQYFGPGTRLTVT.

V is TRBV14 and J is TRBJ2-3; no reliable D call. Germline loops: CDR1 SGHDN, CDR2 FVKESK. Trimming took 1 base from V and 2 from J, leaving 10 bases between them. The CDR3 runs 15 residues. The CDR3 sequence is CASSQGELHTDTQYF. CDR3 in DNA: TGTGCCAGCAGCCAAGGTGAACTCCACACAGATACGCAGTATTTT. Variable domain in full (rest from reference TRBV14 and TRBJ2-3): EAGVTQFPSHSVIEKGQTVTLRCDPISGHDNLYWYRRVMGKEIKFLLHFVKESKQDESGMPNNRFLAERTGGTYSTLKVQPAELEDSGVYFCASSQGELHTDTQYFGPGTRLTVL.

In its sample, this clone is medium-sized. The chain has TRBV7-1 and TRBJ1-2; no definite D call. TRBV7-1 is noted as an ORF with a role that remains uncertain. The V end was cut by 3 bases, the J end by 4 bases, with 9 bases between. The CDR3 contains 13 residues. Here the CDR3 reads CASSSSLGYGYTF. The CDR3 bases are TGTGCCAGCAGCTCCTCCTTGGGCTATGGCTACACCTTC.

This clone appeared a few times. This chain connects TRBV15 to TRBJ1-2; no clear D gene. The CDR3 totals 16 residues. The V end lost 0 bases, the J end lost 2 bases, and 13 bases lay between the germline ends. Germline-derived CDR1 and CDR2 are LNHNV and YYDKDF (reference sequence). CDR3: CATSRDRPGPNYGYTF. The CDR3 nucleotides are TGTGCCACCAGCAGAGATCGCCCAGGCCCAAACTATGGCTACACCTTC. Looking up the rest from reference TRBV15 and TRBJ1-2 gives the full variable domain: DAMVIQNPRYQVTQFGKPVTLSCSQTLNHNVMYWYQQKSSQAPKLLFHYYDKDFNNEADTPDNFQSRRPNTSFCFLDIRSPGLGDTAMYLCATSRDRPGPNYGYTFGSGTRLTVV.

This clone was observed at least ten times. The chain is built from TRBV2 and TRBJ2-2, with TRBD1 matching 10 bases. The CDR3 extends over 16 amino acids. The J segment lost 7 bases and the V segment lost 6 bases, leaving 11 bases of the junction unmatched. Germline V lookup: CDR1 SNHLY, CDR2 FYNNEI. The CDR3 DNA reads TGTGCCAGCAGCTACCACGGGACAGGGGAACTCGGGGAGCTGTTTTTT. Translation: CASSYHGTGELGELFF.

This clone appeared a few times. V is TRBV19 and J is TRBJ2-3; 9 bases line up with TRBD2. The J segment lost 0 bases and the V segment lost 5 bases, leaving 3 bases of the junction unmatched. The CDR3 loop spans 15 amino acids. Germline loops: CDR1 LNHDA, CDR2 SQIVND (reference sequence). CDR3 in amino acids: CASSASGVSTDTQYF. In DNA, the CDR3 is TGTGCCAGTAGTGCTAGCGGGGTAAGCACAGATACGCAGTATTTT.

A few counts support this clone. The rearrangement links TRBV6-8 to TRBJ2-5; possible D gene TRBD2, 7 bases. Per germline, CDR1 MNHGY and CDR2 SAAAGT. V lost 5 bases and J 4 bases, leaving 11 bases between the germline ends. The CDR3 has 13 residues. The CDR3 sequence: CASSRGAVETQYF. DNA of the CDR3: TGTGCCAGCAGTCGGGGGGCCGTAGAGACCCAGTACTTC.

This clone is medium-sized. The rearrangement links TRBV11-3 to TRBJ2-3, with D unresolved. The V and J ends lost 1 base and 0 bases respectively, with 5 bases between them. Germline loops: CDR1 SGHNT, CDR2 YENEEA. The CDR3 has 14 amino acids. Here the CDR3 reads CASSLGGSTDTQYF. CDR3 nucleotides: TGTGCCAGCAGCTTAGGAGGCAGCACAGATACGCAGTATTTT.

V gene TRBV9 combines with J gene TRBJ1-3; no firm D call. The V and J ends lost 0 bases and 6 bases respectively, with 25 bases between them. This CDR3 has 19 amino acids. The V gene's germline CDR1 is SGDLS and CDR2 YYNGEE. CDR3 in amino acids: CASSVDVKSGQSLSNTIYF. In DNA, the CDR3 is TGTGCCAGCAGCGTAGATGTCAAGAGCGGGCAGTCCCTGTCAAACACCATATATTTT.

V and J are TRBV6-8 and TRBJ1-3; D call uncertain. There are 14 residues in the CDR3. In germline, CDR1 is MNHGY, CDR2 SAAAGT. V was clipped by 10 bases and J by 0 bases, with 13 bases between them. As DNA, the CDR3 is TGTGCCATCACACCTCAGTTCTCTGGAAACACCATATATTTT. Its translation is CAITPQFSGNTIYF.

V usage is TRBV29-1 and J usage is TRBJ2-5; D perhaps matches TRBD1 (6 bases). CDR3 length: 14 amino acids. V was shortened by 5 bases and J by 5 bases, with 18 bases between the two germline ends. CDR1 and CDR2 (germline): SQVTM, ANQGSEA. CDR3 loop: CSVSFGVRGETQYF. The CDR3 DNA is TGCAGCGTTAGTTTCGGGGTCAGGGGTGAGACCCAGTACTTC.

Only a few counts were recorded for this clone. The CDR3 nucleotides are TGTGCCAGCAGTGACAGGACTGTAACTGGAAACACCATATATTTT. This gives the protein CASSDRTVTGNTIYF. V is TRBV6-8 and J is TRBJ1-3; D may be TRBD1 (6 bases). The CDR3 extends over 15 amino acids. The V end lost 5 bases, the J end lost 2 bases, and 13 bases lay between the germline ends. From germline, CDR1 is MNHGY and CDR2 SAAAGT.

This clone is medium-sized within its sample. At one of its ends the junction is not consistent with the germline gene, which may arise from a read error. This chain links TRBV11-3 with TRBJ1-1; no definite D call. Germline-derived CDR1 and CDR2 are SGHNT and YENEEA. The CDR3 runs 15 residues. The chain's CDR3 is CASSLEDGSNTEAFF. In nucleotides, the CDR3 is TGTGCCAGCAGCCTAGAGGACGGATCGAACACTGAAGCTTTCTTT.

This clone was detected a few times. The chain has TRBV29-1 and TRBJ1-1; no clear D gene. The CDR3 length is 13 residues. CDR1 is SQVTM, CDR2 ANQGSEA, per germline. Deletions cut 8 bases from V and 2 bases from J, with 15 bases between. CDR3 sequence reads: CSSYAVANTEAFF. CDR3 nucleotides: TGCAGCTCCTACGCAGTTGCTAACACTGAAGCTTTCTTT.

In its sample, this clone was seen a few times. CDR3: CASSQKGWTSGNTIYF. The DNA for the CDR3 is TGCGCCAGCAGCCAAAAGGGTTGGACCTCTGGAAACACCATATATTTT. The rearrangement joins TRBV4-1 to TRBJ1-3; D is uncertain. Germline assignment: CDR1 MGHRA and CDR2 YSYEKL. The CDR3 contains 16 residues. V dropped 2 bases and J dropped 0 bases, with 11 bases sitting between them.

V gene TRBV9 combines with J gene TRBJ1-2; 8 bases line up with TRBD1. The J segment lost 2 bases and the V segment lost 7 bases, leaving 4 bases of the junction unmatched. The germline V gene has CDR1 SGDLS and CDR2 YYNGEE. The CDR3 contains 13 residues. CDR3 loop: CASRTGLNYGYTF. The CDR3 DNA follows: TGTGCCAGCCGGACAGGGCTCAACTATGGCTACACCTTC.

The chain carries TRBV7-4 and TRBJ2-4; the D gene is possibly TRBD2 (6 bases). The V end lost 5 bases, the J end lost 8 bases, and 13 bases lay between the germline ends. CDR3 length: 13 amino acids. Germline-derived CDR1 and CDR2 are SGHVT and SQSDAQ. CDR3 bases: TGTGCCAGCAGCCTCTCGACTAGGGACATTCAGTACTTC. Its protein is CASSLSTRDIQYF.

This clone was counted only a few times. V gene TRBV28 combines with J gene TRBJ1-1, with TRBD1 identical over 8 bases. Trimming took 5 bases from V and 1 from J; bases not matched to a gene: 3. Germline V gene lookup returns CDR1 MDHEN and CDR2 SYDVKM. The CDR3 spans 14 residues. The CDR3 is CASSDRGGNTEAFF. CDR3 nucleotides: TGTGCCAGCAGTGACAGGGGCGGGAACACTGAAGCTTTCTTT.

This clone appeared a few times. The CDR3 DNA reads TGTGCCAGCAGCCACAGGACGCGTAGCGGGGAGCTGTTTTTT. Amino acid sequence: CASSHRTRSGELFF. The chain is built from TRBV28 and TRBJ2-2; D may be TRBD1 (5 bases). This CDR3 is built from 14 residues. V shed 6 bases and J shed 7 bases, with 15 bases lying between them. Germline V gene data show CDR1 as MDHEN and CDR2 as SYDVKM.

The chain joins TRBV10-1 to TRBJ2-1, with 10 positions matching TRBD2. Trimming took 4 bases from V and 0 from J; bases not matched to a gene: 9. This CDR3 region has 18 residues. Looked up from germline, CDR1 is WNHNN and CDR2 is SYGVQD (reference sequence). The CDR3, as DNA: TGCGCCAGCAGTGGTCGGACTAGCGGTCCGAGCTCCTACAATGAGCAGTTCTTC. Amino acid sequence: CASSGRTSGPSSYNEQFF.

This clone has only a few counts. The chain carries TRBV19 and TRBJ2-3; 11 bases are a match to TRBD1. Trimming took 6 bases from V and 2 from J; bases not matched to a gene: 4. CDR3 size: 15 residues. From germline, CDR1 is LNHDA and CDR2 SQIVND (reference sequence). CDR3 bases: TGTGCCAGTAGAGGGACAGGGGGATTCACAGATACGCAGTATTTT. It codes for CASRGTGGFTDTQYF.

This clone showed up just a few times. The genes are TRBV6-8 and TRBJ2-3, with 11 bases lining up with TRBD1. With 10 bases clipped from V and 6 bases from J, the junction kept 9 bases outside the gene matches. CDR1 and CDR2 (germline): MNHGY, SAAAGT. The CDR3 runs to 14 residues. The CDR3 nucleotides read TGTGCCATCATGGGGGACAGGGGGATTGATACGCAGTATTTT. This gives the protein CAIMGDRGIDTQYF.

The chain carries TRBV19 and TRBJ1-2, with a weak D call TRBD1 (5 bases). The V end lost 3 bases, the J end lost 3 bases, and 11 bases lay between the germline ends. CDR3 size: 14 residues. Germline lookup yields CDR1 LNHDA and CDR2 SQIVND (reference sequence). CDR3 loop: CASSIRSRDYGYTF. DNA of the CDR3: TGTGCCAGTAGTATCAGGAGCAGGGACTATGGCTACACCTTC.

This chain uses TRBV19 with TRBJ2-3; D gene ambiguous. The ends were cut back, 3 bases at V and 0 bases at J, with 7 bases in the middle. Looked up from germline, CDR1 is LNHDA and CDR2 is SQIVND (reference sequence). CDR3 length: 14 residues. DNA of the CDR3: TGTGCCAGTAGTATGAAGGACAGCACAGATACGCAGTATTTT. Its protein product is CASSMKDSTDTQYF.

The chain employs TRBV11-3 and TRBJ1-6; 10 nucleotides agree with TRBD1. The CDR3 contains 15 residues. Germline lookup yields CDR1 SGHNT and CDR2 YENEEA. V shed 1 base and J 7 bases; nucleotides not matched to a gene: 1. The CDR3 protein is CASSLGQGANSPLHF. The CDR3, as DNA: TGTGCCAGCAGCTTAGGACAGGGGGCGAATTCACCCCTCCACTTT.